A selection of T cell receptor beta chains follows, all from one sample in a study of cytotoxic CD8 clonotypes in ibrutinib-treated CLL. Method: immunoSEQ multiplex PCR; TCRdb's copy keeps in-frame clones and lacks some. The data contain around 250,000 clones, 70% of them singletons. Sample: PBMCs, taken after 24 months of ibrutinib treatment. These TCRs come from a human donor with chronic lymphocytic leukemia. The CDR3 runs from the conserved cysteine through the conserved F or W. D genes are given only for firm matches. Part of the rows lack a size; the others show once, few, many or a class for expanded clones.

abundance	d_gene	j_gene	v_gene	CDR3aa	CDR3nt
-	-	TRBJ2-1	TRBV29-1	CSVRHRGSYNEQFF	TGCAGCGTAAGACACCGCGGCTCCTACAATGAGCAGTTCTTC
few	-	TRBJ2-1	TRBV11-1	CARWARFF	TGTGCCAGATGGGCTCGCTTCTTC
-	-	TRBJ2-7	TRBV9	CASTVAKEEYEQYF	TGTGCCAGCACCGTGGCGAAGGAGGAGTACGAGCAGTACTTC
-	-	TRBJ2-2	TRBV19	CASSFRTNTGELFF	TGTGCCAGTAGTTTTCGCACGAACACCGGGGAGCTGTTTTTT
few	TRBD2	TRBJ2-1	TRBV11-2	CASSRTSGADNEQFF	TGTGCCAGCAGCAGAACTAGCGGGGCCGACAATGAGCAGTTCTTC
-	-	TRBJ1-5	TRBV18	CASSTSDQPQHF	TGTGCCAGCTCTACCTCGGATCAGCCCCAGCATTTT
few	-	TRBJ1-1	TRBV20-1	CSSPLGTEAFF	TGCAGTTCCCCCCTGGGCACTGAAGCTTTCTTT
few	TRBD2	TRBJ2-7	TRBV30	CAWTPASGNQYF	TGTGCCTGGACCCCGGCTAGCGGGAATCAGTACTTC
-	-	TRBJ2-7	TRBV5-4	CASSLPDSYEQYF	TGTGCCAGCAGCTTGCCTGATTCCTACGAGCAGTACTTC
-	-	TRBJ1-1	TRBV18	CASSPTFGHLNTEAFF	TGTGCCAGCTCCCCTACTTTTGGACATTTGAACACTGAAGCTTTCTTT
-	-	TRBJ2-2	TRBV29-1	CSVMYTGELFF	TGCAGCGTTATGTACACCGGGGAGCTGTTTTTT
-	-	TRBJ2-5	TRBV5-4	CASSMPLFQETQYF	TGTGCCAGCAGCATGCCCCTATTCCAAGAGACCCAGTACTTC
-	-	TRBJ1-1	TRBV6-5	CASRPGQNTEAFF	TGTGCCAGCAGACCCGGACAGAACACTGAAGCTTTCTTT
-	-	TRBJ2-7	TRBV28	CASSSGQNSYEQYF	TGTGCCAGCAGCTCCGGACAGAACTCCTACGAGCAGTACTTC
few	-	TRBJ2-5	TRBV20-1	CSAEETQYF	TGCAGTGCCGAGGAGACCCAGTACTTC
-	-	TRBJ1-2	TRBV29-1	CSVLELNYGYTF	TGCAGCGTTCTCGAGTTAAACTATGGCTACACCTTC
-	-	TRBJ1-1	TRBV27	CASSFRQYTEAFF	TGTGCCAGCAGTTTCCGACAGTACACTGAAGCTTTCTTT
-	TRBD2	TRBJ2-7	TRBV7-6	CASSWQGLAGGEQYF	TGTGCCAGCAGCTGGCAAGGGCTAGCGGGCGGCGAGCAGTACTTC
-	TRBD1	TRBJ1-1	TRBV13	CASSLGQGTTQAFF	TGTGCCAGCAGCTTGGGACAGGGTACAACGCAGGCTTTCTTT
-	TRBD1	TRBJ1-2	TRBV27	CASSRPGQGSYGYTF	TGTGCCAGCAGTAGACCGGGACAGGGCTCCTATGGCTACACCTTC
few	-	TRBJ2-2	TRBV14	CASSLGGYNTGELFF	TGTGCCAGCAGCCTAGGGGGGTATAACACCGGGGAGCTGTTTTTT
-	TRBD1	TRBJ1-3	TRBV6-5	CASSYEGAAGNTIYF	TGTGCCAGCAGTTACGAGGGGGCAGCTGGAAACACCATATATTTT
few	-	TRBJ1-5	TRBV19	CASSGQGGNQPQHF	TGTGCCAGTAGTGGGCAGGGTGGCAATCAGCCCCAGCATTTT
once	-	TRBJ1-1	TRBV13	CASTRGGSTEAFF	TGTGCCAGCACCCGTGGGGGTAGCACTGAAGCTTTCTTT
-	-	TRBJ1-4	TRBV28	CASTWGDEKLFF	TGTGCCAGCACTTGGGGGGATGAAAAACTGTTTTTT
-	-	TRBJ2-2	TRBV4-2	CASSQEPDTTGELFF	TGTGCCAGCAGCCAAGAACCGGACACTACCGGGGAGCTGTTTTTT
-	-	TRBJ2-3	TRBV7-2	CASSRADTQYF	TGTGCCAGCAGCCGAGCGGATACGCAGTATTTT
-	-	TRBJ2-1	TRBV4-1	CASSQEAGTYNEQFF	TGCGCCAGCAGCCAAGAAGCGGGGACATACAATGAGCAGTTCTTC
few	-	TRBJ2-7	TRBV11-2	CASSLGTRVDEQYF	TGTGCCAGCAGCTTAGGAACTAGGGTCGACGAGCAGTACTTC
-	TRBD1	TRBJ2-5	TRBV7-8	CASSRNGQGAETQYF	TGTGCCAGCAGCCGCAACGGACAGGGGGCGGAGACCCAGTACTTC
-	-	TRBJ1-2	TRBV18	CASSPDDRPGGYTF	TGTGCCAGCTCACCTGACGACAGACCGGGAGGCTACACCTTC
-	-	TRBJ2-3	TRBV4-3	CASSHGPETSTDTQYF	TGCGCCAGCAGCCACGGGCCAGAGACTAGCACAGATACGCAGTATTTT
-	TRBD2	TRBJ2-3	TRBV7-3	CASSPRSTTSGVRTDTQYF	TGTGCCAGCAGCCCCCGGAGCACAACTAGCGGGGTCCGCACAGATACGCAGTATTTT
few	-	TRBJ2-7	TRBV7-9	CASSSPGPAYEQYF	TGTGCCAGCAGCTCCCCCGGCCCAGCCTACGAGCAGTACTTC
-	-	TRBJ2-7	TRBV7-2	CASSLEGNEQYF	TGTGCCAGCAGCTTAGAGGGGAACGAGCAGTACTTC
-	-	TRBJ2-5	TRBV27	CASSSQETQYF	TGTGCCAGCAGCTCCCAAGAGACCCAGTACTTC
-	-	TRBJ2-3	TRBV18	CASSPGLLGTDTQYF	TGTGCCAGCTCTCCGGGGCTTTTAGGCACAGATACGCAGTATTTT
-	-	TRBJ2-7	TRBV28	CASSSFDGTYEQYF	TGTGCCAGCAGTTCTTTTGACGGTACCTACGAGCAGTACTTC
once	TRBD2	TRBJ2-3	TRBV5-1	CASSLEPPSGSSPDTQYF	TGCGCCAGCAGCTTGGAACCTCCTAGCGGGAGTTCCCCAGATACGCAGTATTTT
-	-	TRBJ2-7	TRBV19	CASSTQRNYEQYF	TGTGCCAGTAGTACGCAAAGGAACTACGAGCAGTACTTC
-	-	TRBJ2-1	TRBV7-2	CASSLAFAVSYNEQFF	TGTGCCAGCAGCTTAGCGTTTGCGGTCTCCTACAATGAGCAGTTCTTC
few	-	TRBJ1-5	TRBV7-2	CASSKSGQPQHF	TGTGCCAGCAGCAAAAGTGGTCAGCCCCAGCATTTT
-	-	TRBJ1-1	TRBV19	CASSAISGVRAEAFF	TGTGCCAGTAGTGCTATATCAGGGGTCAGGGCTGAAGCTTTCTTT
once	-	TRBJ2-7	TRBV21-1	CASSKGRGYEQYF	TGTGCCAGCAGCAAGGGCAGGGGTTACGAGCAGTACTTC
once	TRBD2	TRBJ2-7	TRBV5-8	CASRRSSGVVYEQYF	TGTGCCAGCAGGCGCTCTAGCGGGGTGGTGTACGAGCAGTACTTC
few	-	TRBJ1-3	TRBV7-9	CASSSEGNTIYF	TGTGCCAGCAGCTCCGAGGGAAACACCATATATTTT
-	TRBD2	TRBJ2-7	TRBV15	CATSSGLAYEQYF	TGTGCCACCAGCTCCGGACTAGCCTACGAGCAGTACTTC
-	-	TRBJ2-7	TRBV11-2	CASSFEGFASYEQYF	TGTGCCAGCAGCTTTGAGGGTTTCGCTTCCTACGAGCAGTACTTC
-	-	TRBJ2-3	TRBV19	CASSITRPTDTQYF	TGTGCCAGTAGTATTACTAGACCTACAGATACGCAGTATTTT
once	-	TRBJ2-5	TRBV5-1	CASSPGGSGAQETQYF	TGCGCCAGCAGCCCGGGGGGCAGCGGGGCTCAAGAGACCCAGTACTTC
few	TRBD1	TRBJ1-1	TRBV6-1	CATPPDRETEAFF	TGTGCCACTCCGCCGGACAGGGAAACTGAAGCTTTCTTT
-	-	TRBJ2-3	TRBV29-1	CSVQGFRGWTDTQYF	TGCAGCGTCCAGGGATTCAGAGGATGGACAGATACGCAGTATTTT
-	-	TRBJ2-3	TRBV28	CASSQGQRTQYF	TGTGCCAGCAGTCAGGGTCAGAGGACGCAGTATTTT
-	-	TRBJ1-2	TRBV28	CASSFWERGYTF	TGTGCCAGCAGTTTCTGGGAACGGGGCTACACCTTC
few	-	TRBJ2-1	TRBV2	CASDISSYNEQFF	TGTGCCAGTGACATTAGCTCCTACAATGAGCAGTTCTTC